This is a list of T cell receptor beta chains from one sample in a study of blood T cell repertoires in COVID-19. Only in-frame clones appear in the TCRdb table, and some are missing; sequencing was by immunoSEQ multiplex PCR. There are 70,000 to 95,000 clones in the sample; roughly 89% occur only once, and roughly 5.2% lies in the top ten. Sample: peripheral blood. The origin of the receptors is an elderly woman with active COVID-19. The CDR3 runs from the conserved cysteine through the conserved F or W. Each record gives: clone size, D gene, V gene, J gene, CDR3 protein, CDR3 DNA. D genes are given only for firm matches. The size entry is marked missing in some rows and otherwise reads once, few, many or a size class.

>-|-|TRBV6-5|TRBJ1-1
CASRVQMNTEAFF
TGTGCCAGCAGGGTACAGATGAACACTGAAGCTTTCTTT
>-|-|TRBV18|TRBJ1-1
CASSPEAGRAEAFF
TGTGCCAGCTCACCAGAGGCAGGGAGGGCTGAAGCTTTCTTT
>-|-|TRBV7-9|TRBJ2-7
CASSPAVLEQYF
TGTGCCAGCAGCCCCGCGGTATTGGAGCAGTACTTC
>-|-|TRBV9|TRBJ1-4
CASSVGVGGGNNEKLFF
TGTGCCAGCAGCGTAGGTGTAGGTGGGGGGAATAATGAAAAACTGTTTTTT
>-|-|TRBV5-8|TRBJ1-5
CASTLPRQRNQPQHF
TGTGCCAGCACCCTCCCCCGACAGAGAAATCAGCCCCAGCATTTT
>-|TRBD1|TRBV7-2|TRBJ2-2
CASSLPPTGPGELFF
TGTGCCAGCAGCTTACCCCCGACAGGGCCCGGGGAGCTGTTTTTT
>-|TRBD2|TRBV11-2|TRBJ2-1
CASSLVSGRAYEQFF
TGTGCCAGCAGCTTAGTCAGCGGGAGGGCCTATGAGCAGTTCTTC
>-|TRBD2|TRBV15|TRBJ2-7
CATSSGRDYEQYF
TGTGCCACCTCAAGCGGGAGGGATTACGAGCAGTACTTC
>-|-|TRBV14|TRBJ2-7
CASSQAEGLEQYF
TGTGCCAGCAGCCAAGCGGAGGGACTTGAGCAGTACTTC
>-|-|TRBV7-8|TRBJ2-2
CASSFLVLGRGMTGELFF
TGTGCCAGCAGCTTCTTAGTGCTGGGAAGGGGAATGACCGGGGAGCTGTTTTTT
>-|-|TRBV7-2|TRBJ2-5
CASSLGSGLQETQYF
TGTGCCAGCAGCTTAGGATCGGGATTACAAGAGACCCAGTACTTC
>-|-|TRBV4-3|TRBJ2-7
CASSQDPRGPEQYF
TGCGCCAGCAGCCAAGACCCCCGAGGGCCCGAGCAGTACTTC
>-|-|TRBV15|TRBJ2-1
CATSHHSTRNEQFF
TGTGCCACCAGCCACCACTCTACTCGGAATGAGCAGTTCTTC
>-|-|TRBV19|TRBJ2-5
CASSQGGETQYF
TGTGCCAGTAGCCAAGGGGGTGAGACCCAGTACTTC
>-|-|TRBV5-1|TRBJ1-4
CASSNRDGGSSTNEKLFF
TGCGCCAGCAGCAACCGGGACGGAGGGAGTTCCACAAATGAAAAACTGTTTTTT
>-|TRBD2|TRBV27|TRBJ2-3
CASRARVAGVADTQYF
TGTGCCAGCAGGGCTAGGGTAGCGGGAGTTGCAGATACGCAGTATTTT
>-|-|TRBV20-1|TRBJ2-7
CSARGTYEQYF
TGCAGTGCTAGAGGGACTTACGAGCAGTACTTC
>-|TRBD1|TRBV5-1|TRBJ1-2
CASSLLGTGDGYTF
TGCGCCAGCAGCTTGCTTGGGACAGGGGATGGCTACACCTTC
>-|-|TRBV5-4|TRBJ2-7
CASSRDFYEQYF
TGTGCCAGCAGCCGTGACTTCTACGAGCAGTACTTC
>-|TRBD1|TRBV2|TRBJ2-5
CASILTGGAETQYF
TGTGCCAGCATTTTGACAGGGGGCGCCGAGACCCAGTACTTC
>-|TRBD1|TRBV6-2/TRBV6-3|TRBJ1-1
CASSYKGAGRGNTEAFF
TGTGCCAGCAGTTATAAGGGGGCAGGGCGCGGCAACACTGAAGCTTTCTTT
>once|-|TRBV5-5|TRBJ2-6
CASMGGGPGANVLTF
TGTGCCAGCATGGGAGGTGGGCCTGGGGCCAACGTCCTGACTTTC
>-|-|TRBV19|TRBJ1-3
CASSIGRHRNTIYF
TGTGCCAGTAGTATAGGAAGACATCGAAACACCATATATTTT
>-|-|TRBV4-1|TRBJ1-1
CASSQDWGTSTNTEAFF
TGCGCCAGCAGCCAAGATTGGGGGACATCGACTAACACTGAAGCTTTCTTT
>-|-|TRBV5-6|TRBJ1-1
CASSLRQGTEAFF
TGTGCCAGCAGCTTACGGCAGGGGACTGAAGCTTTCTTT
>-|TRBD1|TRBV28|TRBJ2-7
CASSLRGTGVKYF
TGTGCCAGCAGTTTAAGGGGGACAGGTGTCAAGTACTTC
>-|-|TRBV4-1|TRBJ1-6
CASSPPLGNSPLHF
TGCGCCAGCAGCCCCCCCCTTGGCAATTCACCCCTCCACTTT
>few|-|TRBV6-5|TRBJ1-2
CASSYSTRGSGYTF
TGTGCCAGCAGTTACTCGACCAGGGGAAGTGGCTACACCTTC
>-|-|TRBV2|TRBJ1-5
CASSPNRAGLDQPQHF
TGTGCCAGCAGCCCTAACCGGGCAGGGCTGGATCAGCCCCAGCATTTT
>-|TRBD2|TRBV4-3|TRBJ2-5
CASSRGTSGRGETQYF
TGCGCCAGCAGCCGCGGGACTAGCGGGAGGGGCGAGACCCAGTACTTC
>-|TRBD1|TRBV7-3|TRBJ2-7
CASSRGQGSREQYF
TGTGCCAGCAGCCGGGGACAGGGGTCGAGGGAGCAGTACTTC
>-|TRBD2|TRBV25-1|TRBJ2-7
CALIAGVYEQYF
TGTGCCCTAATAGCGGGAGTTTACGAGCAGTACTTC
>once|-|TRBV11-2|TRBJ2-1
CASSLGRLERRRFF
TGTGCCAGCAGCTTAGGGAGACTAGAAAGAAGGCGGTTCTTC
>-|-|TRBV28|TRBJ2-7
CASSPTLEAEQYF
TGTGCCAGCAGTCCCACCCTTGAAGCGGAGCAGTACTTC
>once|-|TRBV6-5|TRBJ2-3
CASSYTRQATDTQYF
TGTGCCAGCAGTTACACACGACAGGCCACAGATACGCAGTATTTT
>few|-|TRBV5-1|TRBJ2-7
CASSLQESSYEQYF
TGCGCCAGCAGCTTACAGGAGAGCTCCTACGAGCAGTACTTC
>-|-|TRBV28|TRBJ2-7
CASSFQAPRYEQYF
TGTGCCAGCAGTTTTCAGGCCCCACGCTACGAGCAGTACTTC
>-|TRBD1|TRBV19|TRBJ1-3
CASSIDRGQTGAQNSDTIYF
TGTGCCAGTAGTATAGATCGGGGCCAAACAGGGGCCCAAAACTCTGACACCATATATTTT
>once|-|TRBV18|TRBJ2-1
CASSTAIRVLGNEQFF
TGTGCCAGCTCAACTGCCATCCGGGTCCTGGGCAATGAGCAGTTCTTC
>once|TRBD2|TRBV18|TRBJ2-2
CASSPPGTSGKIGELFF
TGTGCCAGCTCACCACCCGGGACTAGCGGGAAAATCGGGGAGCTGTTTTTT
>-|-|TRBV7-8|TRBJ1-1
CASSLARGILAEAFF
TGTGCCAGCAGCTTAGCGCGGGGAATTCTCGCTGAAGCTTTCTTT
>once|-|TRBV18|TRBJ2-3
CASSPLRGSSTDTQYF
TGTGCCAGCTCACCACTTAGAGGGTCGAGCACAGATACGCAGTATTTT
>once|TRBD2|TRBV3-1/TRBV3-2|TRBJ2-1
CASSQVPSGRRDNEQFF
TGTGCCAGCAGCCAAGTGCCTAGCGGGAGACGGGACAATGAGCAGTTCTTC
>-|TRBD2|TRBV3-1/TRBV3-2|TRBJ2-7
CASRTSGRYEQYF
TGTGCCAGCAGAACCAGCGGGAGATACGAGCAGTACTTC
>-|-|TRBV29-1|TRBJ1-1
CSVRLNTEAFF
TGCAGCGTTCGTTTGAACACTGAAGCTTTCTTT
>-|TRBD2|TRBV27|TRBJ2-7
CASQKRPLRAGGSFYEQYF
TGTGCCAGCCAAAAACGACCCTTACGAGCGGGAGGAAGTTTCTACGAGCAGTACTTC